What follows is one T cell receptor beta chain and its context. This sample was taken from a study of CD8+CD57+ T cells in acquired aplastic anemia. Genomic DNA, the template, was used for profiling of the TCR beta VDJ and CDR3. One entry per CDR3 protein, called by TCRdb with MiXCR from the reads. The sample has about 190,000 distinct CDR3 sequences, about 64% seen once. This CDR3 spans 15 amino acids. V gave up 3 bases and J gave up 1 base, with 11 bases separating them. Germline assignment: CDR1 WNHNN and CDR2 SYGVQD (reference sequence). V gene TRBV10-1 combines with J gene TRBJ2-3; no clear D gene. Material: sorted CD4+, CD8+, or CD8+CD57+ T cells (not recorded which) from PBMCs. The receptor was derived from a human donor with severe aplastic anemia or a healthy control (not recorded which). The CDR3 sequence: CASSDSRTRTDTQYF. CDR3 nucleotide sequence: TGCGCCAGCAGTGATTCCAGGACCCGCACAGATACGCAGTATTTT.